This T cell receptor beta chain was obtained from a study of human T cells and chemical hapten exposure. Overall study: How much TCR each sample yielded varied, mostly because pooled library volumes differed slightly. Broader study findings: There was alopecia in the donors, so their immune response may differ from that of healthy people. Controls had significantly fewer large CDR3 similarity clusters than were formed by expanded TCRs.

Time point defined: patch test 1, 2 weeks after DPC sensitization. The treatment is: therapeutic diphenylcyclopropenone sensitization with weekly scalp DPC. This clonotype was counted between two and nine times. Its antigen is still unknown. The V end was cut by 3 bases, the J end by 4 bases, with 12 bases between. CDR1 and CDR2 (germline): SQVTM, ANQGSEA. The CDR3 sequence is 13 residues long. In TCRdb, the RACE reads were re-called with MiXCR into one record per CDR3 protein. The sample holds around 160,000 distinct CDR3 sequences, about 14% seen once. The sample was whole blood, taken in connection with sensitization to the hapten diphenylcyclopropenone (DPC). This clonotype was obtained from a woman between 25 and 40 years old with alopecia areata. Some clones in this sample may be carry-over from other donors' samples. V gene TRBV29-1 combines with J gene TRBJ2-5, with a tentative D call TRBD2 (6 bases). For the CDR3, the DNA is TGCAGCGTTGAGGTTGTGGGGGGAGAGACCCAGTACTTC. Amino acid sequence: CSVEVVGGETQYF.